The present entry profiles one T cell receptor (beta chain) with its context. Assay used: immunoSEQ multiplex PCR; TCRdb lists only in-frame clones, some missing. The sample holds fewer than 50,000 clones, about 92% seen once. This record comes from a study of T cell changes during pregnancy in multiple sclerosis. The receptor's source is a female donor with multiple sclerosis, enrolled in a pregnancy study. Sequenced here: CD8+ T cells from peripheral blood mononuclear cells, sampled in the third trimester of pregnancy.

The chain's CDR3 is CASRPGQGNQPQHF. DNA of the CDR3: TGTGCCAGCAGGCCGGGACAGGGAAATCAGCCCCAGCATTTT. The chain is built from TRBV6-7 and TRBJ1-5; 9 nucleotides align to TRBD1. TRBV6-7 is an ORF, and what it does is uncertain. V lost 6 bases to trimming and J lost 4 bases; unmatched junction nucleotides: 4. The CDR3 contains 14 residues.